Here is one T cell receptor beta chain with its context. The record originates from a study of OX40 agonist ivuxolimab in advanced cancers. As for the study in general: From roughly 20 to 85 years was the age range, with a mean of around 57 years, and approximately 80% were male.

The J segment lost 4 bases and the V segment lost 7 bases, leaving 7 bases of the junction unmatched. Per germline, CDR1 SGHRS and CDR2 YFSETQ. This CDR3 region has 14 residues. Method: immunoSEQ multiplex PCR; TCRdb's copy keeps in-frame clones and lacks some. The data show 60,000 to 75,000 clones, about 82% seen once. The receptor was isolated from an adult with an advanced solid tumor such as melanoma, head and neck, liver or kidney cancer. The chain recombines TRBV5-1 with TRBJ2-2, with 7 bases fitting TRBD1. The specimen comprised CD4+ or CD8+ T cells sorted from blood, sampled in a trial of the OX40 agonist ivuxolimab. CDR3 bases: TGCGCCAGCGAAGGGGGCTCGGGCACCGGGGAGCTGTTTTTT. It specifies CASEGGSGTGELFF.